This TCR beta chain appears in the sequencing data of a study of blood T cell repertoires in COVID-19 (dated by TCRdb to 2019 to 2021). About the study as a whole: The collaborator samples originated in the United States, Italy and Spain and spanned the acute and convalescent phases of COVID-19. A de-identified subject ID, COVID-19 status, age in years and sex were almost always included in the sample metadata. The dataset comprised deeply sampled blood TCRbeta repertoires from subjects exposed to, actively infected with, or recovered from COVID-19. A freely available public database, intended as a resource for researchers studying the immune response to SARS-CoV-2, is where the repertoires were released. The prospective study material was composed of cDNA or gDNA derived from T cells, B-cell-depleted T cells, or PBMCs. Where HLA class I and class II types were available, the types were taken from metadata supplied by the sample provider, not from assay-based typing. Samples came from the ongoing ImmuneRACE study (first 160 participants) plus 1,254 subjects from 6 global collaborators. Summary of the overall study and its limitations: How much clinical and demographic metadata was included differed by source and by participant, and the metadata was provided uncurated.

As concerns this clone: It lacks a known antigen. The sample holds no much larger clone one base away, and base qualities are not on file.

Participants in the prospective study were aged roughly 18 to 100 years, lived in about two dozen United States geographic areas, and enrolled through a virtual design. In the prospective study, participants were assigned to cohorts based on the clinical history participants reported in a screening survey and a study questionnaire. In the prospective study, mobile phlebotomists collected whole blood, serum and a nasopharyngeal or oropharyngeal swab from each participant. Additional blood draws and questionnaires over an approximately two-month period could optionally be provided by prospective study participants. Before DNA extraction, prospective study blood samples were shipped either frozen or at room temperature. TCRbeta CDR3 regions were amplified from genomic DNA by means of the immunoSEQ Assay, a bias-controlled multiplex PCR. Under the source paper's analysis protocol: The number of nucleated cells in each sample was estimated from the amplification of reference gene primers within the assay. Sequence reads were collapsed and filtered to measure the absolute abundance of every unique TCRbeta CDR3 rearrangement. For each sample, productive Simpson clonality was calculated as the square root of Simpson's diversity index across productive rearrangements. TCRdb re-hosts the immuneACCESS table, in-frame sequences only. Its copies lack some clones; in the studies checked, an unresolved V gene accounts for under half of them, and the cause for the rest is not known. V, J and clone size are those of that table, while D and trimming were read from the DNA. This sample gives a few hundred thousand clones in total; about 90% of them show up just once. 0.95% to 1.5% of the sample is held by the ten biggest clonotypes.

This clonotype originated in a human donor in a cohort exposed to, infected with or recovered from COVID-19 (not recorded which). The donor label of this sample is uncertain. The material sequenced was PBMCs or T cells enriched from blood (not recorded which).

The sequenced DNA: TGTGCCAGCAGTGAAAGCGGGGAGAATGAAAAACTGTTTTTT. This codes for CASSESGENEKLFF. This chain is built from TRBV25-1 and TRBJ1-4; a confident D gene designation cannot be given. The CDR3, cysteine through phenylalanine, is 14 amino acids long. Only the CDR3 DNA is retained, 42 bases long and in frame from the first base. V and J are truncated by 2 bases and 5 bases respectively, leaving an intervening sequence of 9 bases. CDR1 and CDR2 are drawn from the germline V gene: MGHDK, SYGVNS. Full variable domain (CDR3 extended with the reference TRBV25-1 and TRBJ1-4 proteins): EADIYQTPRYLVIGTGKKITLECSQTMGHDKMYWYQQDPGMELHLIHYSYGVNSTEKGDLSSESTVSRIRTEHFPLTLESARPSHTSQYLCASSESGENEKLFFGSGTQLSVL.